This T cell receptor beta chain was obtained from a study of T-cell memory formation after mild COVID-19. Findings of the study overall: Shrinking CD4+ clones were chiefly CM and EM; CD8+ ones were chiefly EMRA. Later expanders leaned CD4+, whereas day 15 to 85 contracting clones were balanced CD4/CD8.

One entry per CDR3 protein results from TCRdb running MiXCR on the 5' RACE reads. This table has approximately 500,000 distinct CDR3 sequences, about 23% appearing once. This clonotype was counted at least ten times. Its specificity is unknown. The sequenced sample was PBMCs or a T cell subset sorted from them (not recorded which). The sequence was obtained from an adult woman who had mild COVID-19 (a few samples of this study predate the infection). Cell type and time point are not known.

The CDR3 DNA follows: TGTGCCAGCAGCTTAAGGCAGGGGAACACTGAAGCTTTCTTT. Amino acids: CASSLRQGNTEAFF. The chain employs TRBV7-8 and TRBJ1-1, with a weak D call TRBD1 (5 bases). The CDR3 has 14 amino acids. The V end lost 2 bases, the J end lost 1 base, and 8 bases lay between the germline ends. CDR1 and CDR2 (germline): SGHVS, FQNEAQ.